The source of this TCR beta chain is a study of T cell responses to AZD1222 COVID-19 vaccine. Findings and caveats of the study: Clonal diversity may have been underestimated, and the donors were mostly white British, with more females than males. Researchers report vaccine-associated CD4 TCRs spanning spike, with dominance at 160-218 and 743-854. A reported finding is that nearly half of spike-specific TCRs target unmutated variant regions.

Trimming cost V 2 bases and J 9 bases, with 17 bases left between them. The CDR3 totals 15 residues. In germline, CDR1 is LGHNA, CDR2 YSLEER. Clones were read by immunoSEQ multiplex PCR, and TCRdb kept only the in-frame ones, dropping some. The sample records over 90,000 clones, approximately 88% being singletons. This clone was found a few times. No antigen is known for it. The chain is built from TRBV4-3 and TRBJ2-1; D is uncertain. Specimen: peripheral blood, collected on day 0 of AZD1222 vaccination. The TCR was taken from an adult in good health. The CDR3 DNA reads as TGCGCCAGCAGCCAAACCTCGGACCGGAAGGGTGAGCAGTTCTTC. This encodes CASSQTSDRKGEQFF.